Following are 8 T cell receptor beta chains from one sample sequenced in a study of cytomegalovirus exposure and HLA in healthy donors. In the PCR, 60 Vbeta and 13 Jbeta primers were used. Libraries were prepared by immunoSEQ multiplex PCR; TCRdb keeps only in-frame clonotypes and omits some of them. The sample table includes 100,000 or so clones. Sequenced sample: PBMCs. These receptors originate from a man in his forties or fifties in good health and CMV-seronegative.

CDR3 amino acids: CASSLAAGQNTIYF. CDR3 in DNA: TGTGCCAGCAGCTTAGCCGCAGGGCAAAACACCATATATTTT. The rearrangement uses TRBV11-2 and TRBJ1-3; possibly TRBD1 for D (5 bases). Germline CDR1 SGHAT, CDR2 FQNNGV. The length of the CDR3 is 14 residues. Trimming took 1 base from V and 6 from J, leaving 10 bases between them.

CDR3 amino acids: CASSQDIGAIERGQETQYF. The CDR3 coding sequence is TGTGCCAGCAGCCAAGATATTGGGGCAATTGAGCGGGGGCAGGAGACCCAGTACTTC. The chain links TRBV4-2 to TRBJ2-5; 8 nucleotides agree with TRBD2. Per germline, CDR1 LGHNA and CDR2 YNFKEQ. V dropped 0 bases and J dropped 5; count of bases not matched to a gene: 17. This CDR3 spans 19 amino acids.

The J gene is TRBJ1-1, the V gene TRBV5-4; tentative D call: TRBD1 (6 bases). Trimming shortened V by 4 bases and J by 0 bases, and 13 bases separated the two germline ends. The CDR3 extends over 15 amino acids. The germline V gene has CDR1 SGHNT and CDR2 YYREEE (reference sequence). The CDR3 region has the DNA TGTGCCAGCAGCGCATCGACAGGCGTGAACACTGAAGCTTTCTTT. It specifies CASSASTGVNTEAFF.

CDR3 nucleotides: TGTGCCAGTAGCTGGAGACAGAACTATTATGGCTACACCTTC. Translating gives CASSWRQNYYGYTF. The chain has TRBV19 and TRBJ1-2; maybe TRBD1 (5 bases). This CDR3 is 14 amino acids long. Trimming shortened V by 6 bases and J by 5 bases, and 16 bases separated the two germline ends. Germline assignment: CDR1 LNHDA and CDR2 SQIVND (reference sequence).

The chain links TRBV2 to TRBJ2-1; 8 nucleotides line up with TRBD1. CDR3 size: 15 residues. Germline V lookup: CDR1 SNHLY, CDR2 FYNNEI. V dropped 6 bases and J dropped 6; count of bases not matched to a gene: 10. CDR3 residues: CASRERTGMGNEQFF. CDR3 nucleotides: TGTGCCAGCAGAGAAAGGACAGGGATGGGCAATGAGCAGTTCTTC.

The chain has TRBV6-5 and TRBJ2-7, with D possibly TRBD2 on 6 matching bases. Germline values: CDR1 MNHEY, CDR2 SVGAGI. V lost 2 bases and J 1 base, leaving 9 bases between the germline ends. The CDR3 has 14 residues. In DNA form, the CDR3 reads TGTGCCAGCAGTTACAGGGGAGGTTCCTACGAGCAGTACTTC. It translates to CASSYRGGSYEQYF.

CDR3 loop: CASSPRAGGPADTQYF. CDR3 coding DNA: TGTGCCAGCAGCCCCCGGGCGGGAGGGCCCGCAGATACGCAGTATTTT. The gene calls are TRBV9 and TRBJ2-3; 9 bases line up with TRBD2. CDR1 is SGDLS, CDR2 YYNGEE, per germline. The CDR3 runs to 16 residues. The trim removed 4 bases at V and 4 bases at J, leaving 10 bases unmatched.

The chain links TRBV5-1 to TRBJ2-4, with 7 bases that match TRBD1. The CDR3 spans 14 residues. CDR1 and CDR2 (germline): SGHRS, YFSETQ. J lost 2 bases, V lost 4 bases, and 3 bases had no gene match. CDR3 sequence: CASSQQGSKNIQYF. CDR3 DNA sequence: TGCGCCAGCAGCCAACAGGGGTCCAAAAACATTCAGTACTTC.